This passage covers 22 T cell receptor beta chains from one sample sequenced in a study of blood T cell repertoires in COVID-19. Assay used: immunoSEQ multiplex PCR; TCRdb lists only in-frame clones, some missing. The sample holds roughly 38,000 clones, around 84% seen once. Source material: peripheral blood. The source is a man aged 65 to 79 with acute or convalescent COVID-19.

This clone showed up just once. V usage is TRBV7-8 and J usage is TRBJ1-1; D possibly corresponds to TRBD1 (5 bases). V dropped 2 bases and J dropped 5 bases, with 15 bases sitting between them. Per germline, CDR1 SGHVS and CDR2 FQNEAQ. This CDR3 is built from 15 residues. CDR3 in DNA: TGTGCCAGCAGCTTAACGGGACTGGGGGAAACTGAAGCTTTCTTT. It is translated as CASSLTGLGETEAFF.

The genes are TRBV7-2 and TRBJ2-1, with a weak D call TRBD2 (6 bases). The CDR3 totals 13 residues. The germline V gene has CDR1 SGHTA and CDR2 FQGNSA. Trimming left V 4 bases short and J 16 bases short, with 20 bases between. CDR3 protein: CASSSGRGFPFFF. For the CDR3, the DNA is TGTGCCAGCAGCTCGGGACGGGGGTTTCCTTTCTTCTTC.

The chain carries TRBV4-2 and TRBJ2-7; 7 bases match TRBD2. Germline assignment: CDR1 LGHNA and CDR2 YNFKEQ. This CDR3 region has 18 residues. The junction had 18 bases not matched to a gene; V was cut back by 0 bases and J by 7 bases. CDR3 nucleotide sequence: TGTGCCAGCAGCCAAGATCGAGATAGCGGGTACTTTTCTACTGAGCAGTACTTC. Encoded protein: CASSQDRDSGYFSTEQYF.

The V and J genes are TRBV19 and TRBJ1-2; 7 bases match TRBD1. V lost 4 bases, J lost 7 bases, and 9 bases stayed unmatched. The CDR3 totals 14 residues. CDR1 and CDR2 (germline): LNHDA, SQIVND (reference sequence). The CDR3 nucleotides are TGTGCCAGTAGTACGGACAGGAAGTCGGGTGGCTACACCTTC. Protein product: CASSTDRKSGGYTF.

The V call is TRBV7-9, the J call TRBJ2-2; the D gene is possibly TRBD2 (6 bases). The CDR3 sequence is 15 residues long. In germline, CDR1 is SEHNR, CDR2 FQNEAQ (reference sequence). Trimming took off 5 bases at V and 0 bases at J, with 10 bases between the two ends. CDR3 sequence: CASSRDSPNTGELFF. In nucleotides, the CDR3 is TGTGCCAGCAGCCGGGACTCCCCGAACACCGGGGAGCTGTTTTTT.

There are a few counts of this clone. This rearrangement joins TRBV10-2 to TRBJ1-1, with 7 nucleotides matching TRBD1. The germline V gene encodes CDR1 WSHSY and CDR2 SAAADI. The CDR3 length is 15 residues. V lost 3 bases to trimming and J lost 6 bases; unmatched junction nucleotides: 10. In DNA form, the CDR3 reads TGCGCCAGCAGTGACAGGGGGTTTAGTCGAGCTGAAGCTTTCTTT. Amino acid sequence: CASSDRGFSRAEAFF.

The rearrangement links TRBV7-2 to TRBJ1-5; the D gene is possibly TRBD1 (6 bases). The CDR3 covers 13 residues. V was pared by 5 bases and J by 3 bases, with 8 bases between. Germline V CDR1 and CDR2: SGHTA, FQGNSA. CDR3 amino acids: CASSGTLNQPQHF. The CDR3 bases are TGTGCCAGCAGCGGGACACTCAATCAGCCCCAGCATTTT.

The genes are TRBV6-5 and TRBJ2-5; TRBD2 aligns across 7 bases. CDR1 is MNHEY, CDR2 SVGAGI, per germline. V shed 10 bases and J 3 bases; nucleotides not matched to a gene: 8. The CDR3 loop spans 13 amino acids. The chain's CDR3 is CATILGGEETQYF. The CDR3 coding sequence is TGTGCCACGATTCTGGGGGGGGAAGAGACCCAGTACTTC.

The chain is built from TRBV7-3 and TRBJ1-2; D gene uncertain. The germline CDR1 and CDR2 sequences are SGHTA and FQGTGA. Trimming removed 0 bases from V and 6 bases from J, with 17 bases in between. The CDR3 is made up of 16 amino acids. The CDR3 loop reads CASSLTPAPGSHGYTF. CDR3 nucleotides: TGTGCCAGCAGCTTAACCCCTGCCCCGGGGTCCCATGGCTACACCTTC.

This chain uses TRBV6-5 with TRBJ2-7; 7 positions agree with TRBD1. CDR3 length: 15 residues. CDR1 and CDR2 from the germline V gene are MNHEY and SVGAGI. J was trimmed by 2 bases and V by 6 bases; bases with no gene match: 10. The CDR3 sequence: CASSASRQGAYEQYF. Here the CDR3 DNA reads TGTGCCAGCAGCGCTTCACGACAGGGAGCCTACGAGCAGTACTTC.

J is TRBJ1-4 and V is TRBV5-4, with TRBD1 matching over 7 bases. The V gene end was trimmed by 2 bases and the J gene end by 4 bases; junction bases not matched to a gene: 5. Germline CDR1 is SGHNT and CDR2 is YYREEE (reference sequence). The CDR3 extends over 15 amino acids. The CDR3 reads CASSLNRGGNEKLFF. The CDR3 nucleotides are TGTGCCAGCAGCTTAAACAGGGGAGGTAATGAAAAACTGTTTTTT. Full variable domain (outside the CDR3, taken from reference TRBV5-4 and TRBJ1-4): ETGVTQSPTHLIKTRGQQVTLRCSSQSGHNTVSWYQQALGQGPQFIFQYYREEENGRGNFPPRFSGLQFPNYSSELNVNALELDDSALYLCASSLNRGGNEKLFFGSGTQLSVL.

This clone was recorded only once. V usage is TRBV5-4 and J usage is TRBJ2-7; 10 bases fit TRBD1. Germline V lookup: CDR1 SGHNT, CDR2 YYREEE (reference sequence). This CDR3 is built from 13 residues. V trimming: 5 bases; J trimming: 6 bases; junction bases outside the gene matches: 5. The CDR3 region is CASRGQGPSEQYF. CDR3 in DNA: TGTGCCAGCAGGGGACAGGGGCCCAGCGAGCAGTACTTC.

This clone was observed a single time. J is TRBJ1-5 and V is TRBV15; 10 positions agree with TRBD1. Losses at the gene ends were 0 bases for V and 0 bases for J; bases not matched to a gene: 14. The CDR3 spans 21 residues. Germline V gene lookup returns CDR1 LNHNV and CDR2 YYDKDF (reference sequence). CDR3 in amino acids: CATSRDLPGQGLRDSNQPQHF. CDR3 nucleotides: TGTGCCACCAGCAGAGATCTTCCGGGACAGGGGCTCCGAGATAGCAATCAGCCCCAGCATTTT.

The table lists this clone with a count of one. The J gene is TRBJ2-7, the V gene TRBV21-1; the DNA was not compared with TRBD2, the D call given in the table. TRBV21-1 is termed a pseudogene. This CDR3 has 13 residues. The CDR3: CASNAAGEYEQYF. CDR3 coding DNA: TGTGCCAGCAACGCGGCGGGGGAGTACGAGCAGTACTTC.

The chain recombines TRBV5-8 with TRBJ1-2; D gene unclear. The CDR3 covers 13 residues. With 5 bases removed from V and 6 bases from J, the gap between germline ends came to 14 bases. Germline values: CDR1 SGHTS, CDR2 YDEGEE. The CDR3 sequence is CASRTWEIDGYTF. DNA for the CDR3: TGTGCCAGCAGGACGTGGGAGATCGATGGCTACACCTTC.

The chain uses TRBV10-3 and TRBJ2-5, with TRBD1 as a possible D gene (5 bases). The CDR3 totals 14 residues. The germline V and J ends were trimmed by 4 bases and 5 bases, with 14 bases remaining between them. Germline CDR1 and CDR2: ENHRY and SYGVKD. CDR3 sequence (DNA): TGTGCCATCAGTGGGGGCAGCCTGGGGGAGACCCAGTACTTC. Protein product: CAISGGSLGETQYF.

This sequence joins TRBV30 and TRBJ2-1; a weak D match, TRBD1 (6 bases). The length of the CDR3 is 13 residues. Between the trimmed V and J ends, which lost 3 bases and 3 bases, there was a span of 9 bases. Germline V CDR1 and CDR2: GTSNPN, SVGIG (reference sequence). The CDR3 spells CAWRTGFYNEQFF. Written as DNA, the CDR3 is TGTGCCTGGAGGACAGGTTTCTACAATGAGCAGTTCTTC.

The CDR3 bases are TGTGCCAGCAGTTATAAAGAGACCCAGTACTTC. It translates to CASSYKETQYF. The chain has TRBV6-2 or TRBV6-3 and TRBJ2-5, with D hard to call. The V end was cut by 3 bases, the J end by 3 bases, with 2 bases between. CDR1 is MNHEY, CDR2 SVGEGT, per germline. This CDR3 region has 11 residues.

V is TRBV6-5 and J is TRBJ1-1, with D possibly TRBD1 on 5 matching bases. The CDR3 length is 14 residues. V lost 3 bases, J lost 4 bases, and 12 bases lay in between. The germline V gene encodes CDR1 MNHEY and CDR2 SVGAGI. CDR3 residues: CASSYRGSGTEAFF. In DNA, the CDR3 is TGTGCCAGCAGTTATAGGGGTTCGGGCACTGAAGCTTTCTTT.

The V call is TRBV6-6, the J call TRBJ1-4; no firm D call. CDR3 length: 14 amino acids. V dropped 6 bases and J dropped 5 bases, with 13 bases sitting between them. Germline lookup yields CDR1 MNHNY and CDR2 SVGAGI (reference sequence). For the CDR3, the DNA is TGTGCCAGCAGCCCCGGAGGATGGAATGAAAAACTGTTTTTT. Amino acids: CASSPGGWNEKLFF.

The V gene is TRBV5-1, the J gene TRBJ2-2; D gene unclear. Trimming cost V 5 bases and J 4 bases, with 18 bases left between them. Germline V gene data show CDR1 as SGHRS and CDR2 as YFSETQ. This CDR3 contains 16 residues. The DNA for the CDR3 is TGCGCCAGCAGGTCGGCTGTGAAGCCGGGCACCGGGGAGCTGTTTTTT. The encoded protein is CASRSAVKPGTGELFF.

The chain links TRBV7-2 to TRBJ1-1, with D maybe TRBD1 (6 bases). V was cut by 5 bases and J by 5 bases, with 15 bases left in between. The CDR3 totals 14 residues. Germline assignment: CDR1 SGHTA and CDR2 FQGNSA. CDR3 bases: TGTGCCAGCAGCCCAGGGGAATATGGGACTGAAGCTTTCTTT. This gives the protein CASSPGEYGTEAFF.